This passage covers 26 T cell receptor beta chains from one sample sequenced in a study of cytomegalovirus exposure and HLA in healthy donors. This PCR relied on a set of 60 Vbeta primers and 13 Jbeta primers. Sequencing used immunoSEQ multiplex PCR; TCRdb keeps in-frame clones, though not all of them. The table records roughly 92,000 clones, around 81% of them present only once. The material sequenced was PBMCs. Source of these receptors: a woman aged 70 to 79 in good health and CMV-seropositive.

The V gene is TRBV10-3, the J gene TRBJ1-2; D unresolved. Looked up from germline, CDR1 is ENHRY and CDR2 is SYGVKD. The germline V and J ends were trimmed by 0 bases and 5 bases, with 7 bases remaining between them. This CDR3 region has 13 residues. In nucleotides, the CDR3 is TGTGCCATCAGTGAGTCAACGGTATATGGCTACACCTTC. Translating it yields CAISESTVYGYTF.

V and J are TRBV12-5 and TRBJ1-2; maybe TRBD1 (6 bases). CDR3 length equals 14 residues. Trimming removed 1 base at V and 8 bases at J, with 14 bases between. CDR1 LGHNT and CDR2 FRNRAP come from the germline V gene. The CDR3 reads CASGLGDNRLGYTF. CDR3 nucleotides: TGTGCTAGTGGTTTGGGGGACAACCGGTTAGGCTACACCTTC.

The genes are TRBV19 and TRBJ1-5, with 7 bases identical to TRBD1. This CDR3 has 16 amino acids. With V trimmed by 6 bases and J by 3 bases, 11 bases remained unmatched. Germline values: CDR1 LNHDA, CDR2 SQIVND (reference sequence). The CDR3 region is CASSRSPTGNNQPQHF. The CDR3 DNA reads TGTGCCAGTAGCCGATCTCCGACAGGGAACAATCAGCCCCAGCATTTT.

The gene calls are TRBV5-1 and TRBJ2-5; 14 bases match TRBD2. The CDR3 totals 15 residues. V was pared by 4 bases and J by 4 bases, with 3 bases of the junction left unmatched. Looked up from germline, CDR1 is SGHRS and CDR2 is YFSETQ. CDR3 DNA: TGCGCCAGCAGCATCGGACTAGCGGGAGGAGAGACCCAGTACTTC. Its translation: CASSIGLAGGETQYF.

The CDR3 is CASSLSAGGAYNEQFF. The DNA of the CDR3 is TGTGCCAGCAGTTTATCGGCGGGAGGGGCCTACAATGAGCAGTTCTTC. The V call is TRBV28, the J call TRBJ2-1; TRBD2 matches 9 bases. The germline CDR1 and CDR2 sequences are MDHEN and SYDVKM. The CDR3 runs 16 residues. Trimming took 1 base from V and 2 from J; bases not matched to a gene: 3.

V gene TRBV7-9 combines with J gene TRBJ1-2, with D perhaps TRBD1 (6 bases). This CDR3 contains 15 residues. V was shortened by 4 bases and J by 2 bases, with 14 bases between the two germline ends. Germline lookup yields CDR1 SEHNR and CDR2 FQNEAQ (reference sequence). In DNA form, the CDR3 reads TGTGCCAGCAGCTCGAGGAGCAGGGGAAACTATGGCTACACCTTC. It yields the protein CASSSRSRGNYGYTF.

This clone occurred once. The chain uses TRBV15 and TRBJ2-4, with 10 bases identical to TRBD1. Germline V gives CDR1 LNHNV, CDR2 YYDKDF (reference sequence). The CDR3 sequence is 14 residues long. With V trimmed by 1 base and J by 6 bases, 0 bases remained unmatched. CDR3 region: CATSRGTGGNIQYF. In DNA form, the CDR3 reads TGTGCCACCAGCAGAGGGACAGGGGGAAACATTCAGTACTTC.

This chain connects TRBV5-4 to TRBJ2-7; 7 bases agree with TRBD1. This CDR3 has 14 amino acids. Germline V gene lookup returns CDR1 SGHNT and CDR2 YYREEE (reference sequence). V was pared by 3 bases and J by 3 bases, with 6 bases of the junction left unmatched. The CDR3 DNA reads TGTGCCAGCAGCTCAAAGGGGGCGGTCTACGAGCAGTACTTC. The encoded protein is CASSSKGAVYEQYF.

This clone was seen just once. The chain has TRBV7-2 and TRBJ1-4; a weak D match, TRBD1 (5 bases). Germline V gene sequence: CDR1 SGHTA, CDR2 FQGNSA. Between the trimmed V and J ends, which lost 5 bases and 4 bases, there was a span of 14 bases. The CDR3 runs to 15 residues. As DNA, the CDR3 is TGTGCCAGCAGCCCGCGGGGCACTATTAATGAAAAACTGTTTTTT. Translation gives CASSPRGTINEKLFF.

The chain uses TRBV2 and TRBJ1-5; no reliable D call. The CDR3 runs 14 residues. Germline V gives CDR1 SNHLY, CDR2 FYNNEI. The germline V and J ends were trimmed by 8 bases and 7 bases, with 18 bases remaining between them. DNA of the CDR3: TGTGCCAGCCAGAGGGTAGACCGTGGGCAGCCCCAGCATTTT. Its translation: CASQRVDRGQPQHF.

The chain has TRBV9 and TRBJ2-7, with 7 bases fitting TRBD1. V shed 0 bases and J 5 bases; nucleotides not matched to a gene: 8. This CDR3 has 15 amino acids. Germline V lookup: CDR1 SGDLS, CDR2 YYNGEE. The CDR3 bases are TGTGCCAGCAGCGTAGGCCCAGGGGGTTTGAACGAGCAGTACTTC. Translated: CASSVGPGGLNEQYF.

This rearrangement joins TRBV14 to TRBJ1-2; D not resolved. Germline assignment: CDR1 SGHDN and CDR2 FVKESK. V lost 1 base to trimming and J lost 6 bases, with 9 bases between them. This CDR3 is built from 13 residues. The CDR3 loop is CASSQARSDGYTF. As DNA, the CDR3 is TGTGCCAGCAGCCAAGCACGGTCTGATGGCTACACCTTC.

The V gene is TRBV28, the J gene TRBJ2-7, with 10 bases that match TRBD1. V lost 4 bases to trimming and J lost 5 bases; unmatched junction nucleotides: 8. In germline, CDR1 is MDHEN, CDR2 SYDVKM. The CDR3 sequence is 15 residues long. CDR3 coding DNA: TGTGCCAGCAGTTCCCTGACAGGGGGCCGGAACGAGCAGTACTTC. Its protein product is CASSSLTGGRNEQYF.

DNA of the CDR3: TGTGCCAGCAGCTTAGGGCCTAGCGGTAGCACAGATACGCAGTATTTT. This gives the protein CASSLGPSGSTDTQYF. J is TRBJ2-3 and V is TRBV7-2; 7 nucleotides align to TRBD2. Trimming removed 1 base from V and 0 bases from J; junction bases left unmatched: 4. The germline gives CDR1 SGHTA, CDR2 FQGNSA. This CDR3 is built from 16 residues.

The chain couples TRBV6-5 to TRBJ1-1; D unclear. Trimming cost V 6 bases and J 3 bases, with 11 bases left between them. CDR3 size: 13 residues. From germline, CDR1 is MNHEY and CDR2 SVGAGI. The CDR3 here is CASRGRGDTEAFF. The CDR3 DNA follows: TGTGCCAGCAGGGGTCGGGGAGACACTGAAGCTTTCTTT.

This clone was counted only a few times. The chain links TRBV6-5 to TRBJ1-4; D is perhaps TRBD1 (6 bases). Germline V lookup: CDR1 MNHEY, CDR2 SVGAGI. This CDR3 contains 14 residues. V dropped 6 bases and J dropped 3 bases, with 11 bases sitting between them. The CDR3 DNA reads TGTGCCAGCAGAGAGGGGGGGTCTAATGAAAAACTGTTTTTT. Translated: CASREGGSNEKLFF.

V gene TRBV30 combines with J gene TRBJ2-2, with D perhaps TRBD2 (5 bases). The CDR3 is 13 amino acids. Trimming shortened V by 5 bases and J by 6 bases, and 13 bases separated the two germline ends. Germline loops: CDR1 GTSNPN, CDR2 SVGIG (reference sequence). The CDR3 region has the DNA TGTGCCTGGGGGCAGAGGGTCGCCGGGGAGCTGTTTTTT. Its translation is CAWGQRVAGELFF.

The chain couples TRBV4-3 to TRBJ2-4; TRBD1 matches 11 bases. Trimming removed 0 bases from V and 0 bases from J; junction bases left unmatched: 7. CDR3 length equals 19 residues. Germline values: CDR1 LGHNA, CDR2 YSLEER. CDR3 loop: CASSQDGDRGFLAKNIQYF. For the CDR3, the DNA is TGCGCCAGCAGCCAAGATGGGGACAGGGGGTTCCTAGCCAAAAACATTCAGTACTTC.

V is TRBV14 and J is TRBJ1-6; 9 bases are shared with TRBD1. J was trimmed by 0 bases and V by 4 bases; bases with no gene match: 7. This CDR3 is 18 amino acids long. Germline V gene data show CDR1 as SGHDN and CDR2 as FVKESK. The CDR3 loop is CASSPGTGPSSYNSPLHF. CDR3 DNA sequence: TGTGCCAGCAGCCCCGGGACAGGGCCCAGCTCCTATAATTCACCCCTCCACTTT.

The chain is built from TRBV7-2 and TRBJ2-7; D is undetermined. Germline assignment: CDR1 SGHTA and CDR2 FQGNSA. V lost 4 bases and J 9 bases, leaving 10 bases between the germline ends. The CDR3 runs to 11 residues. The CDR3 sequence is CASSSTGGQYF. The CDR3 DNA is TGTGCCAGCAGCTCCACCGGTGGGCAGTACTTC.

The V call is TRBV19, the J call TRBJ2-7, with D possibly being TRBD2 (6 bases). The CDR3 length is 12 residues. Trimming pared 4 bases from V and 7 bases from J, leaving 11 bases between. Germline CDR1 and CDR2: LNHDA and SQIVND (reference sequence). CDR3 residues: CASSRGRSEQYF. The CDR3, as DNA: TGTGCCAGTAGTAGAGGGAGGAGTGAGCAGTACTTC.

The chain couples TRBV6-5 to TRBJ2-1; 9 nucleotides agree with TRBD2. Trimming at V came to 4 bases and at J to 2 bases, leaving 6 bases not matched to a gene. Germline-derived CDR1 and CDR2 are MNHEY and SVGAGI. This CDR3 is built from 16 residues. The CDR3 DNA is TGTGCCAGCAGTTGGACCGGGACTAGCCCCTACAATGAGCAGTTCTTC. Its protein is CASSWTGTSPYNEQFF.

This clone occurred once. The CDR3: CASTTPGAGEETQYF. The CDR3 DNA follows: TGCGCCAGCACAACCCCGGGCGCGGGGGAAGAGACCCAGTACTTC. The rearrangement links TRBV5-1 to TRBJ2-5, with 7 nucleotides matching TRBD2. Trimming removed 6 bases from V and 3 bases from J; junction bases left unmatched: 11. CDR1 SGHRS and CDR2 YFSETQ come from the germline V gene. The CDR3 is 15 amino acids.

This sequence joins TRBV6-5 and TRBJ1-4; 7 bases line up with TRBD1. Germline V gives CDR1 MNHEY, CDR2 SVGAGI. V gave up 0 bases and J gave up 8 bases; unmatched junction bases: 3. This CDR3 is 14 amino acids long. This CDR3 is CASSYSQGKEKLFF. The CDR3 DNA reads as TGTGCCAGCAGTTACTCACAGGGGAAGGAAAAACTGTTTTTT.

This clone appeared a few times. The chain joins TRBV27 to TRBJ1-6, with 9 nucleotides matching TRBD1. Germline CDR1 reads MNHEY; CDR2 reads SMNVEV (reference sequence). CDR3 length: 16 amino acids. J gave up 7 bases and V 6 bases, and 10 bases lay outside the gene matches. The CDR3 sequence: CASSTLQTGGNSPLHF. In nucleotides, the CDR3 is TGTGCCAGCAGCACCCTCCAGACAGGGGGAAATTCACCCCTCCACTTT.

The chain couples TRBV7-8 to TRBJ2-3; 7 bases map to TRBD2. The CDR3 runs 15 residues. The ends lost 1 base at V and 5 bases at J; junction bases unmatched: 6. From germline, CDR1 is SGHVS and CDR2 FQNEAQ. For the CDR3, the DNA is TGTGCCAGCAGCTTAGAGGCGGGGAGGGGAGATACGCAGTATTTT. Encoded protein: CASSLEAGRGDTQYF.